A single sample gave rise to the 9 T cell receptor beta chains below, sequenced in a study of T cell responses to AZD1222 COVID-19 vaccine. The data were produced by immunoSEQ multiplex PCR, yet TCRdb's version contains in-frame clones alone and is incomplete. The sample contains 90,000 to 110,000 clones, around 87% of which appear only once. The sample was peripheral blood, taken 28 days after the second AZD1222 dose. The source is an adult who received the AZD1222 COVID-19 vaccine.

CDR3 sequence: CAWSRTSGNTDTQYF. CDR3 DNA: TGTGCCTGGAGTCGGACTAGCGGTAACACAGATACGCAGTATTTT. The chain carries TRBV30 and TRBJ2-3; 10 positions agree with TRBD2. From germline, CDR1 is GTSNPN and CDR2 SVGIG (reference sequence). The CDR3 totals 15 residues. After removal of 2 bases from V and 2 bases from J, the junction contained 4 bases not matched to a gene.

The rearrangement joins TRBV6-2 or TRBV6-3 to TRBJ1-5; possibly TRBD1 for D (5 bases). Germline values: CDR1 MNHEY, CDR2 SVGEGT. CDR3 size: 13 residues. The V end lost 4 bases, the J end lost 7 bases, and 11 bases lay between the germline ends. The CDR3 DNA sequence: TGTGCCAGCAGTTCCCCACCAGGGCAGCCCCAGCATTTT. Protein product: CASSSPPGQPQHF.

V gene TRBV6-4 combines with J gene TRBJ2-2; D is undetermined. V was shortened by 3 bases and J by 6 bases, with 5 bases between the two germline ends. The CDR3 has 12 amino acids. CDR1 and CDR2 from the germline V gene are MRHNA and SNTAGT. CDR3 protein: CASSEGSGELFF. In nucleotides, the CDR3 is TGTGCCAGCAGTGAGGGTTCCGGGGAGCTGTTTTTT.

This clone was picked up one time. This rearrangement joins TRBV4-2 to TRBJ1-4; a weak D match, TRBD1 (6 bases). Germline CDR1 LGHNA, CDR2 YNFKEQ. V was trimmed by 1 base and J by 3 bases, leaving 12 bases between them. CDR3 length equals 16 residues. The CDR3 DNA sequence: TGTGCCAGCAGCCAAGGTAACAGGGCCGCTAATGAAAAACTGTTTTTT. Translation gives CASSQGNRAANEKLFF.

The V and J genes are TRBV5-6 and TRBJ2-3; 7 nucleotides align to TRBD1. Germline assignment: CDR1 SGHDT and CDR2 YYEEEE. The CDR3 has 14 residues. J lost 5 bases, V lost 2 bases, and 5 bases had no gene match. The CDR3 nucleotides are TGTGCCAGCAGCTTCTACCGGGACAGAGATACGCAGTATTTT. This gives the protein CASSFYRDRDTQYF.

The V and J genes are TRBV5-1 and TRBJ2-7, with 12 positions matching TRBD2. The CDR3 is 16 residues long. Trimming took 5 bases from V and 4 from J; bases not matched to a gene: 10. Per germline, CDR1 SGHRS and CDR2 YFSETQ. The CDR3 DNA is TGCGCCAGCAGTTACACGACTAGCGGGAGTTCGTACGAGCAGTACTTC. This encodes CASSYTTSGSSYEQYF.

As to this clone: This specimen includes other DNA sequences encoding the same CDR3. V is TRBV29-1 and J is TRBJ1-1, with D possibly being TRBD1 (6 bases). With 4 bases removed from V and 6 bases from J, the gap between germline ends came to 6 bases. The CDR3 extends over 10 amino acids. Germline lookup yields CDR1 SQVTM and CDR2 ANQGSEA. CDR3 residues: CSVGTAEAFF. In DNA form, the CDR3 reads TGCAGCGTTGGGACAGCTGAAGCTTTCTTT.

The gene calls are TRBV20-1 and TRBJ2-7; D is unclear. Germline CDR1 is DFQATT and CDR2 is SNEGSKA (reference sequence). This CDR3 comprises 11 residues. Trimming removed 4 bases from V and 2 bases from J, with 6 bases in between. For the CDR3, the DNA is TGCAGTGCTATGAATCCCTACGAGCAGTACTTC. This sequence encodes CSAMNPYEQYF.

J is TRBJ1-1 and V is TRBV18; 9 bases are shared with TRBD1. The CDR3 has 12 amino acids. Losses at the gene ends were 3 bases for V and 14 bases for J; bases not matched to a gene: 7. Per germline, CDR1 KGHSH and CDR2 LQKENI. The CDR3 nucleotides are TGTGCCAGCTCACCCACCGGGACAGGGATGTTCTTT. Translated, it gives CASSPTGTGMFF. Variable domain in full (rest from reference TRBV18 and TRBJ1-1): NAGVMQNPRHLVRRRGQEARLRCSPMKGHSHVYWYRQLPEEGLKFMVYLQKENIIDESGMPKERFSAEFPKEGPSILRIQQVVRGDSAAYFCASSPTGTGMFFGQGTRLTVV.